Following are 18 T cell receptor beta chains from one sample sequenced in a study of T cell responses to AZD1222 COVID-19 vaccine. Profiled with immunoSEQ multiplex PCR; TCRdb holds only in-frame clones, not every one. This table has about 120,000 clones, almost 95% appearing once. Here the sequenced sample was peripheral blood, taken on day 0 of AZD1222 vaccination. These receptors were collected from an adult in good health.

The genes are TRBV7-2 and TRBJ2-2; D is perhaps TRBD1 (6 bases). Germline V lookup: CDR1 SGHTA, CDR2 FQGNSA. The CDR3 extends over 15 amino acids. V shed 5 bases and J shed 1 base, with 11 bases lying between them. The CDR3 nucleotides are TGTGCCAGCAGCCTGGGACATAAGAACACCGGGGAGCTGTTTTTT. Its translation: CASSLGHKNTGELFF.

This sequence joins TRBV18 and TRBJ2-7, with TRBD1 as a possible D gene (6 bases). The CDR3 length is 14 residues. Germline V lookup: CDR1 KGHSH, CDR2 LQKENI. V gave up 4 bases and J gave up 3 bases, with 13 bases separating them. The CDR3 DNA sequence: TGTGCCAGCTCACGAGGGGACAAACTCTACGAGCAGTACTTC. This translates into CASSRGDKLYEQYF.

The chain couples TRBV7-8 to TRBJ2-2; TRBD2 matches 9 bases. Trimming cost V 2 bases and J 7 bases; bases outside gene matches: 14. This CDR3 has 18 residues. Germline CDR1 reads SGHVS; CDR2 reads FQNEAQ. DNA for the CDR3: TGTGCCAGCAGCTTAACCCCTCCGTTAGCGGGAGAGCTCGGGGAGCTGTTTTTT. Amino acids: CASSLTPPLAGELGELFF.

The chain couples TRBV19 to TRBJ2-3; D call uncertain. Trimming cost V 2 bases and J 0 bases, with 6 bases left between them. CDR3 size: 14 residues. Germline assignment: CDR1 LNHDA and CDR2 SQIVND (reference sequence). The CDR3 loop is CASSISVSTDTQYF. The CDR3 DNA follows: TGTGCCAGTAGTATAAGTGTCAGCACAGATACGCAGTATTTT.

The chain uses TRBV6-5 and TRBJ1-1; D is possibly TRBD1 (6 bases). This CDR3 is built from 14 residues. Germline CDR1 MNHEY, CDR2 SVGAGI. V lost 2 bases, J lost 3 bases, and 10 bases lay in between. In DNA, the CDR3 is TGTGCCAGCAGTTACACGGGGGCGGACACTGAAGCTTTCTTT. The encoded protein is CASSYTGADTEAFF.

With respect to this clone: A junction end diverges from the germline sequence, so it may reflect a read error. V is TRBV7-9 and J is TRBJ1-4; tentatively, D is TRBD1 (5 bases). The germline V gene has CDR1 SEHNR and CDR2 FQNEAQ (reference sequence). The CDR3 sequence is 15 residues long. CDR3: CASSLYGRANEKLFF. CDR3 nucleotides: TGTGCCAGCAGCTTATACGGCAGGGCTAACGAAAAACTGTTTTTT.

The chain links TRBV6-1 to TRBJ1-2; the D gene is possibly TRBD1 (6 bases). The V gene's germline CDR1 is MNHNS and CDR2 SASEGT. Trimming took 2 bases from V and 1 from J, leaving 11 bases between them. This CDR3 spans 15 amino acids. CDR3 nucleotides: TGTGCCAGCAGTGAACGACCGGACAGTAACTATGGCTACACCTTC. Its translation is CASSERPDSNYGYTF.

The rearrangement joins TRBV2 to TRBJ1-1; no reliable D call. V shed 4 bases and J shed 10 bases, with 13 bases lying between them. CDR1 and CDR2 (germline): SNHLY, FYNNEI. The CDR3 has 12 amino acids. The CDR3 here is CASSAGGRRAFF. The CDR3 DNA is TGTGCCAGCAGTGCAGGAGGGAGGCGAGCTTTCTTT.

The gene calls are TRBV7-2 and TRBJ1-2, with D maybe TRBD1 (6 bases). The ends were cut back, 5 bases at V and 4 bases at J, with 17 bases in the middle. The CDR3 is 15 residues long. In germline, CDR1 is SGHTA, CDR2 FQGNSA. CDR3 bases: TGTGCCAGCAGCGCCACCGGGGGGCGCGGCTATGGCTACACCTTC. Protein sequence: CASSATGGRGYGYTF.

The V and J genes are TRBV28 and TRBJ1-5; no definite D call. V lost 6 bases and J lost 2, with 5 bases in between. Germline values: CDR1 MDHEN, CDR2 SYDVKM. The CDR3 runs 12 residues. CDR3 protein: CASSPGNQPQHF. Written as DNA, the CDR3 is TGTGCCAGCAGCCCGGGCAATCAGCCCCAGCATTTT.

The table lists this clone with a few counts. V gene TRBV15 combines with J gene TRBJ2-7, with D uncertain. CDR3 length: 13 residues. Germline V gene sequence: CDR1 LNHNV, CDR2 YYDKDF (reference sequence). Trimming stripped 0 bases from V and 4 bases from J, with 7 bases between. CDR3 in DNA: TGTGCCACCAGCAGAGATCAAGGATACGAGCAGTACTTC. Translation gives CATSRDQGYEQYF.

On this clone itself: Other DNA sequences within the sample encode an identical CDR3. CDR3 amino acids: CASSSRTSGTDTQYF. DNA for the CDR3: TGTGCCAGCAGCTCCAGAACTAGCGGAACAGATACGCAGTATTTT. V and J are TRBV11-1 and TRBJ2-3; the match to TRBD2 covers 8 bases. The CDR3 consists of 15 residues. The V segment lost 4 bases and the J segment 3 bases; nucleotides outside the gene matches: 6. CDR1 SGHAT and CDR2 FQDESV come from the germline V gene (reference sequence).

This sequence joins TRBV5-1 and TRBJ1-2; a weak D match, TRBD1 (5 bases). V was pared by 7 bases and J by 1 base, with 14 bases between. This CDR3 is 14 amino acids long. The germline V gene has CDR1 SGHRS and CDR2 YFSETQ. CDR3 DNA sequence: TGCGCCAGCTCGTCGGGGGACGGTAACTATGGCTACACCTTC. Protein: CASSSGDGNYGYTF.

The V call is TRBV10-1, the J call TRBJ1-3, with TRBD1 identical over 10 bases. CDR1 and CDR2 from the germline V gene are WNHNN and SYGVQD (reference sequence). The CDR3 is made up of 13 amino acids. The junction had 4 bases not matched to a gene; V was cut back by 6 bases and J by 8 bases. The CDR3 region has the DNA TGCGCCAGCAGGGGGGACAGGGGTGACACCATATATTTT. Its translation is CASRGDRGDTIYF.

The chain is built from TRBV19 and TRBJ1-5; the D gene is possibly TRBD1 (5 bases). The germline gives CDR1 LNHDA, CDR2 SQIVND (reference sequence). The CDR3 extends over 14 amino acids. The V gene lost 3 bases and the J gene lost 7 bases, with 13 bases spanning the gap. The CDR3, as DNA: TGTGCCAGTAGTATCTTCCAGGGCGGCCAGCCCCAGCATTTT. It codes for CASSIFQGGQPQHF. Variable domain in full (rest from reference TRBV19 and TRBJ1-5): DGGITQSPKYLFRKEGQNVTLSCEQNLNHDAMYWYRQDPGQGLRLIYYSQIVNDFQKGDIAEGYSVSREKKESFPLTVTSAQKNPTAFYLCASSIFQGGQPQHFGDGTRLSIL.

Only a few counts were recorded for this clone. This chain links TRBV6-6 with TRBJ1-2; 8 bases fit TRBD1. The CDR3 totals 14 residues. Unmatched junction bases numbered 8, after V lost 6 bases and J lost 5 bases. Germline CDR1 MNHNY, CDR2 SVGAGI (reference sequence). The CDR3 DNA is TGTGCCAGCAGGCACGGGCAGGGGGCGTATGGCTACACCTTC. Translated, it gives CASRHGQGAYGYTF.

V usage is TRBV27 and J usage is TRBJ1-1; D uncertain. This CDR3 is 13 amino acids long. V was shortened by 1 base and J by 2 bases, with 5 bases between the two germline ends. Germline assignment: CDR1 MNHEY and CDR2 SMNVEV (reference sequence). CDR3 sequence: CASSLYSNTEAFF. The DNA of the CDR3 is TGTGCCAGCAGTTTATACAGTAACACTGAAGCTTTCTTT.

The chain's CDR3 is CASSLTSGEQETQYF. DNA for the CDR3: TGTGCCAGCAGCCTCACTAGCGGGGAACAAGAGACCCAGTACTTC. The rearrangement joins TRBV7-9 to TRBJ2-5; TRBD2 aligns across 10 bases. This CDR3 is built from 15 residues. CDR1 and CDR2 from the germline V gene are SEHNR and FQNEAQ (reference sequence). The junction had 5 bases not matched to a gene; V was cut back by 5 bases and J by 2 bases.